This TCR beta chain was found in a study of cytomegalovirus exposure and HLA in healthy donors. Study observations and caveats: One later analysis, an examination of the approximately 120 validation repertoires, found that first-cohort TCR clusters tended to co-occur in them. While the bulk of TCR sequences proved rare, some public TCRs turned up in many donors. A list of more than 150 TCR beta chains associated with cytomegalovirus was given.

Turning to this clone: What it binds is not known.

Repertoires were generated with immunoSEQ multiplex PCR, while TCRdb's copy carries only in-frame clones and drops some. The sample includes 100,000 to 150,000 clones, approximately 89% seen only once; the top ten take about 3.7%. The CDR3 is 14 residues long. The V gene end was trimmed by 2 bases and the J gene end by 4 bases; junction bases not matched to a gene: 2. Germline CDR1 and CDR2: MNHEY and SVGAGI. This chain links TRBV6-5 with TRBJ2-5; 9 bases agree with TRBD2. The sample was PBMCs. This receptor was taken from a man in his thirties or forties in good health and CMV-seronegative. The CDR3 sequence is CASSYGTSRETQYF. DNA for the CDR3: TGTGCCAGCAGTTACGGGACTAGCAGAGAGACCCAGTACTTC.